This entry lists 3 T cell receptor beta chains sequenced from one sample in a study of beta chain features in type 1 diabetes (dated by TCRdb to the late 2010s). Library creation used the immunoSEQ multiplex PCR assay. The High Capacity cDNA Reverse Transcription Kit was used to reverse transcribe all of the isolated RNA, meaning that expressed TCRB transcripts were what got sequenced. The clones in this table, taken by TCRdb from immuneACCESS, are in-frame only. Not every clone is retained; where verified, under half of the shortfall comes from an unresolved V gene, and the cause of the rest is unknown. Across this sample there are tens of thousands of clones, with under 35% seen only once. The ten largest account for 0.35% to 0.45% of the sample. Sequences were obtained from stem cell memory CD4+ T cells from blood. In light of the paper, this sample's cell subset or site label describes: stem cell-like memory CD4+ T cells. The receptors here all came from a woman aged 18-29 years in good health.

The gene calls are TRBV11-2 and TRBJ2-7, with 10 bases matching TRBD2. CDR1 is SGHAT and CDR2 is FQNNGV in the germline V gene. The CDR3 length is 16 residues. V was clipped by 4 bases and J by 4 bases; unmatched bases: 10. In nucleotides, the CDR3 is TGTGCCAGCAGCTCCGGGAGCACTAGCGGGAAGTACGAGCAGTACTTC. This encodes CASSSGSTSGKYEQYF.

The rearrangement links TRBV4-2 to TRBJ2-5; D might be TRBD2 (7 bases). The V and J ends lost 0 bases and 5 bases respectively, with 16 bases between them. The length of the CDR3 is 16 residues. Germline V lookup: CDR1 LGHNA, CDR2 YNFKEQ. Here the CDR3 reads CASSQDMTGGQETQYF. CDR3 DNA sequence: TGTGCCAGCAGCCAAGATATGACGGGGGGCCAGGAGACCCAGTACTTC.

The gene calls are TRBV19 and TRBJ2-1, with 7 positions matching TRBD2. The length of the CDR3 is 15 residues. V dropped 7 bases and J dropped 7; count of bases not matched to a gene: 13. CDR1 is LNHDA and CDR2 is SQIVND in the germline V gene (reference sequence). CDR3 DNA sequence: TGTGCCAGTACCGATCGCGGGGGAGAGGGGAATGAGCAGTTCTTC. It translates to CASTDRGGEGNEQFF.